These T cell receptor beta chains were read from a single sample in a study of blood T cell repertoires in COVID-19. Libraries were prepared by immunoSEQ multiplex PCR; TCRdb keeps only in-frame clonotypes and omits some of them. The repertoire includes around 250,000 clones, around 82% of them detected once, and 7.5% to 9% sits in the top ten. The sequencing sample was made of peripheral blood. These receptor sequences come from a human donor in a cohort sampled during active COVID-19. Each CDR3 is given with its conserved first and last residue. The D gene is left open where the match is weak. Only some rows state a clone size, as once, few, many or a class for expanded clones.

D: TRBD1
J: TRBJ2-7
V: TRBV9
size: .
DNA: TGTGCCAGCAGCTTCGGGACAGGTAACTACGAGCAGTACTTC
CDR3: CASSFGTGNYEQYF

D: .
J: TRBJ2-1
V: TRBV9
size: .
DNA: TGTGCCAGCAGCGTAGACAACCAGCGCAACGAGCAGTTCTTC
CDR3: CASSVDNQRNEQFF

D: TRBD1
J: TRBJ1-1
V: TRBV7-9
size: few
DNA: TGTGCCAGCATAGTAGGGGACAGGGGGAACACTGAAGCTTTCTTT
CDR3: CASIVGDRGNTEAFF

D: .
J: TRBJ1-5
V: TRBV28
size: .
DNA: TGTGCCAGCAGTGGAGGGCTCTACCAGTATAGCAATCAGCCCCAGCATTTT
CDR3: CASSGGLYQYSNQPQHF

D: .
J: TRBJ2-5
V: TRBV28
size: .
DNA: TGTGCCAGCAGTTTTGTTTTTTCGGAGAATGCCCAGTACTTC
CDR3: CASSFVFSENAQYF

D: TRBD2
J: TRBJ2-7
V: TRBV6-5
size: once
DNA: TGTGCCAGCGGGGGACTAGCGGGGCAAGAGCAGTACTTC
CDR3: CASGGLAGQEQYF

D: TRBD1
J: TRBJ1-2
V: TRBV7-2
size: few
DNA: TGTGCCAGCAGCCGACAGGGGGCCTATGGCTACACCTTC
CDR3: CASSRQGAYGYTF

D: TRBD2
J: TRBJ2-5
V: TRBV9
size: .
DNA: TGTGCCAGCAGCGTAGGTGGGACTAGTTCAGAGACCCAGTACTTC
CDR3: CASSVGGTSSETQYF

D: .
J: TRBJ2-7
V: TRBV7-6
size: .
DNA: TGTGCCAGCAGCTTAGAGAGTGTCTCCTACGAGCAGTACTTC
CDR3: CASSLESVSYEQYF

D: .
J: TRBJ2-2
V: TRBV5-1
size: .
DNA: TGCGCCAGCAGCTTGGCTACAGTAAACACCGGGGAGCTGTTTTTT
CDR3: CASSLATVNTGELFF

D: TRBD2
J: TRBJ2-3
V: TRBV5-3
size: .
DNA: TGTGCCAGAAGCTCCTTAGCGGGGGGGCGGTCGGATACGCAGTATTTT
CDR3: CARSSLAGGRSDTQYF

D: TRBD2
J: TRBJ2-3
V: TRBV5-1
size: few
DNA: TGCGCCAGCAGCCGGTCCCAGCGGGGGGGTGTAGATACGCAGTATTTT
CDR3: CASSRSQRGGVDTQYF

D: .
J: TRBJ2-5
V: TRBV4-2
size: .
DNA: TGTGCCAGCAGCCAAGAGTTGGACTCCCAATGGACCCAGTACTTC
CDR3: CASSQELDSQWTQYF

D: TRBD2
J: TRBJ2-7
V: TRBV5-4
size: .
DNA: TGTGCCAGCAGCAGGACTAGCGGGACCTACGAGCAGTACTTC
CDR3: CASSRTSGTYEQYF

D: .
J: TRBJ2-5
V: TRBV28
size: .
DNA: TGTGCCAGCACCCGGGGAGCTCAAGAGACCCAGTACTTC
CDR3: CASTRGAQETQYF

D: .
J: TRBJ1-5
V: TRBV2
size: .
DNA: TGTGCCAGCAGCGCCCGGGGGTATAGCAATCAGCCCCAGCATTTT
CDR3: CASSARGYSNQPQHF

D: .
J: TRBJ2-3
V: TRBV6-2/TRBV6-3
size: .
DNA: TGTGCCAGCAGCCTTAGCGGTGCCACAGATACGCAGTATTTT
CDR3: CASSLSGATDTQYF

D: TRBD2
J: TRBJ2-7
V: TRBV4-1
size: .
DNA: TGCGCCAGCAGCCAGGCGGGCGGGGGTTACGAGCAGTACTTC
CDR3: CASSQAGGGYEQYF

D: TRBD1
J: TRBJ1-1
V: TRBV5-1
size: .
DNA: TGCGCCAGCAGCTTAATGACAGGGCGGAACACTGAAGCTTTCTTT
CDR3: CASSLMTGRNTEAFF

D: .
J: TRBJ2-1
V: TRBV11-3
size: .
DNA: TGTGCCAGCAGCCTCGCCCACAGATTCAGCCCCTACAATGAGCAGTTCTTC
CDR3: CASSLAHRFSPYNEQFF

D: .
J: TRBJ2-2
V: TRBV24-1
size: .
DNA: TGTGCCACCAGTGATTTTGGACAGCCGAACACCGGGGAGCTGTTTTTT
CDR3: CATSDFGQPNTGELFF

D: .
J: TRBJ1-1
V: TRBV5-6
size: .
DNA: TGTGCCAGCAGCTTTCAGGGATTCCCTGAAGCTTTCTTT
CDR3: CASSFQGFPEAFF

D: .
J: TRBJ1-4
V: TRBV19
size: once
DNA: TGTGCCAGTAGTGGAACAGCTGGTGAAAAACTGTTTTTT
CDR3: CASSGTAGEKLFF

D: .
J: TRBJ2-2
V: TRBV24-1
size: .
DNA: TGTGCCACCCAATCCGAGGTTTCGGGGGAGCTGTTTTTT
CDR3: CATQSEVSGELFF

D: .
J: TRBJ2-5
V: TRBV5-6
size: .
DNA: TGTGCCAGCAGCTTCCTGGACAAAGAAGAGACCCAGTACTTC
CDR3: CASSFLDKEETQYF

D: .
J: TRBJ2-2
V: TRBV10-2
size: .
DNA: TGCGCCAGCAGCAAGTCGGCGGGAAACACCGGGGAGCTGTTTTTT
CDR3: CASSKSAGNTGELFF

D: .
J: TRBJ2-7
V: TRBV14
size: .
DNA: TGTGCCAGCAGCCCTACAGGGTACGAGCAGTACTTC
CDR3: CASSPTGYEQYF

D: .
J: TRBJ2-5
V: TRBV5-1
size: .
DNA: TGCGCCAGCAGCTCGGGGGGCCGGGGCGAGACCCAGTACTTC
CDR3: CASSSGGRGETQYF

D: .
J: TRBJ1-1
V: TRBV7-3
size: few
DNA: TGTGCCAGCAGCTTGGGTACGGGGAACACTGAAGCTTTCTTT
CDR3: CASSLGTGNTEAFF

D: .
J: TRBJ2-2
V: TRBV10-1
size: few
DNA: TGCGCCAGCAGTGAGACTAGGTACACCGGGGAGCTGTTTTTT
CDR3: CASSETRYTGELFF

D: .
J: TRBJ2-3
V: TRBV5-1
size: .
DNA: TGCGCCAGCAGCCAACGCCGACTATTCACAGATACGCAGTATTTT
CDR3: CASSQRRLFTDTQYF

D: .
J: TRBJ2-5
V: TRBV9
size: .
DNA: TGTGCCACCAACGGGGGCCAAGAGACCCAGTACTTC
CDR3: CATNGGQETQYF

D: .
J: TRBJ2-7
V: TRBV12-5
size: .
DNA: TGTGCTAGTGGTTCCGGGAACTCCTACGAGCAGTACTTC
CDR3: CASGSGNSYEQYF

D: .
J: TRBJ1-2
V: TRBV25-1
size: .
DNA: TGTGCCAGCAGTGAATACCCGAACTATGGCTACACCTTC
CDR3: CASSEYPNYGYTF

D: TRBD2
J: TRBJ2-5
V: TRBV18
size: .
DNA: TGTGCCAGCTCACGAACTAGCGGGGGGGTCCAAGAGACCCAGTACTTC
CDR3: CASSRTSGGVQETQYF

D: .
J: TRBJ1-2
V: TRBV5-6
size: once
DNA: TGTGCCAGCACCCGGATGGCAGGGTGGGACTATGGCTACACCTTC
CDR3: CASTRMAGWDYGYTF

D: TRBD2
J: TRBJ2-1
V: TRBV3-1/TRBV3-2
size: .
DNA: TGTGCCAGCAGCCCTAGACTAGCGGTTCTGGGGGTTCCCTCCTACAATGAGCAGTTCTTC
CDR3: CASSPRLAVLGVPSYNEQFF

D: .
J: TRBJ1-2
V: TRBV5-1
size: once
DNA: TGCGCCAGCAGCTTGGCCAGTAACTATGGCTACACCTTC
CDR3: CASSLASNYGYTF

D: TRBD1
J: TRBJ2-1
V: TRBV5-8
size: .
DNA: TGTGCCAGCAGCTCAGGGACAGGGTGGGATGAGCAGTTCTTC
CDR3: CASSSGTGWDEQFF

D: .
J: TRBJ1-2
V: TRBV18
size: once
DNA: TGTGCCAGCTCGCAGACAGAAACCTATGGCTACACCTTC
CDR3: CASSQTETYGYTF

D: TRBD1
J: TRBJ2-7
V: TRBV5-1
size: .
DNA: TGCGCCAGCAGCCCACAGGGACAGAGCTACGAGCAGTACTTC
CDR3: CASSPQGQSYEQYF

D: TRBD1
J: TRBJ1-2
V: TRBV28
size: .
DNA: TGTGCCAGCAGCTCCTCCGGGACAGGGTTCTTGTCCTATGGCTACACCTTC
CDR3: CASSSSGTGFLSYGYTF

D: TRBD1
J: TRBJ1-1
V: TRBV18
size: .
DNA: TGTGCCAGCTCACCACCCCCAGGGGGCTTGGTTAGCACTGAAGCTTTCTTT
CDR3: CASSPPPGGLVSTEAFF

D: TRBD2
J: TRBJ2-3
V: TRBV6-1
size: .
DNA: TGTGCCAGCAGTGACAGGCGGAGGGAGGGCCGTACAGATACGCAGTATTTT
CDR3: CASSDRRREGRTDTQYF

D: .
J: TRBJ1-1
V: TRBV6-5
size: .
DNA: TGTGCCAGCAGAAAACAGGGATTGAACACTGAAGCTTTCTTT
CDR3: CASRKQGLNTEAFF

D: .
J: TRBJ2-4
V: TRBV7-8
size: .
DNA: TGTGCCAGCAGCTTATACGGCAAAAACATTCAGTACTTC
CDR3: CASSLYGKNIQYF

D: TRBD1
J: TRBJ2-5
V: TRBV12-3/TRBV12-4
size: .
DNA: TGTGCCAGCAGTCCGGGACAGGGGGGTACCCAGTACTTC
CDR3: CASSPGQGGTQYF

D: .
J: TRBJ1-3
V: TRBV11-2
size: .
DNA: TGTGCCAGCAGCTTACAGGGTTCCGGAAACACCATATATTTT
CDR3: CASSLQGSGNTIYF

D: .
J: TRBJ2-1
V: TRBV19
size: .
DNA: TGTGCCAGTAGTATAGGAAGTAAGAGCTACAATGAGCAGTTCTTC
CDR3: CASSIGSKSYNEQFF

D: TRBD1
J: TRBJ1-4
V: TRBV27
size: .
DNA: TGTGCCAGCAGTCTACTACCAGCGGACAGGGCATCTAATGAAAAACTGTTTTTT
CDR3: CASSLLPADRASNEKLFF

D: .
J: TRBJ2-2
V: TRBV11-2
size: .
DNA: TGTGCCAGCAGCTTAGTCGGGGGGCGTGGCACCGGGGAGCTGTTTTTT
CDR3: CASSLVGGRGTGELFF

D: TRBD1
J: TRBJ1-1
V: TRBV6-1
size: .
DNA: TGTGCCAGCAGTGAACAGGGGGGGAACACTGAAGCTTTCTTT
CDR3: CASSEQGGNTEAFF

D: TRBD1
J: TRBJ1-1
V: TRBV14
size: .
DNA: TGTGCCAGCAGCACTAACAGGGGACCAAACACTGAAGCTTTCTTT
CDR3: CASSTNRGPNTEAFF